The T cell receptor beta chain described here comes from a study of T cells in Graves' hyperthyroidism and ophthalmopathy. Regarding the study as a whole: Within blood appeared most thyroid clonotypes that had expanded above 0.001.

The table lists this clonotype with many counts. What it binds is not known. The CDR3 extends over 13 amino acids. Per germline, CDR1 MDHEN and CDR2 SYDVKM. J lost 5 bases, V lost 6 bases, and 3 bases had no gene match. Amplification yielded TCR beta CDR3 regions, with RNA transcripts as the source. A first-round RT-PCR of the TCR CDR3 used the HTBI primer set. TCRdb used MiXCR to reprocess the multiplex PCR reads, holding one entry per CDR3 protein. The table shows 40,000 to 55,000 distinct CDR3 sequences, with 45% to 50% occurring only once. This TCR was recovered from a woman aged 50 to 60 with Graves' hyperthyroidism. The gene calls are TRBV28 and TRBJ2-7; TRBD1 aligns across 11 bases. Sample: peripheral blood or thyroid tissue (not recorded which). CDR3 sequence (DNA): TGTGCCAGCAGGAGGACAGGGGGCCACGAGCAGTACTTC. It encodes CASRRTGGHEQYF.